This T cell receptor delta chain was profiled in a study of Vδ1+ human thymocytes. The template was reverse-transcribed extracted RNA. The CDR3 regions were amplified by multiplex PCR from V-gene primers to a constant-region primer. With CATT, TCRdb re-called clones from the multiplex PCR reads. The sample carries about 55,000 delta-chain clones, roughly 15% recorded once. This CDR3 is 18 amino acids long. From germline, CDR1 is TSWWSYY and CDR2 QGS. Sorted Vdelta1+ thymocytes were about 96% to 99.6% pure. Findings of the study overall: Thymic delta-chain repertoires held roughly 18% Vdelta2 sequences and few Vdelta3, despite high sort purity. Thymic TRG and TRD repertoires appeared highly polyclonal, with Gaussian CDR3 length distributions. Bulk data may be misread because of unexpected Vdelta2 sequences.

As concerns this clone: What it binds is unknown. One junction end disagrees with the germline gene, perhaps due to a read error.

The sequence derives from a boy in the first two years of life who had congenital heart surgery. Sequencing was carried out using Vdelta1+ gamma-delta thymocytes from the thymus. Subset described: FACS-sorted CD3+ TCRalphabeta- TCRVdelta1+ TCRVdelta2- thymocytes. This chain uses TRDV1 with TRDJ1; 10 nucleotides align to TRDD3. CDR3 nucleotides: TGTGCTCTTGGGGAACTTAGACGGGGGATACGGGGCGTCGATAAACCCATCTTT. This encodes CALGELRRGIRGVDKPIF.